Below, 10 T cell receptor beta chains from the same sample are listed, as sequenced in a study of control samples from healthy donors and cancer patients. Data came from immunoSEQ multiplex PCR; TCRdb stores just in-frame clones and leaves some out. The sample includes about 130,000 clones, around 93% of them seen just once. Material for sequencing was PBMCs. The receptors originated from a man over 45 with head and neck cancer.

The chain has TRBV5-1 and TRBJ1-1, with D tentatively TRBD1 (6 bases). Germline assignment: CDR1 SGHRS and CDR2 YFSETQ. V lost 3 bases to trimming and J lost 0 bases, with 9 bases between them. The CDR3 is 14 amino acids. The CDR3 coding sequence is TGCGCCAGCAGCTACAGGGCGATGAACACTGAAGCTTTCTTT. It translates to CASSYRAMNTEAFF. Filled out from reference TRBV5-1 and TRBJ1-1, the complete variable domain reads KAGVTQTPRYLIKTRGQQVTLSCSPISGHRSVSWYQQTPGQGLQFLFEYFSETQRNKGNFPGRFSGRQFSNSRSEMNVSTLELGDSALYLCASSYRAMNTEAFFGQGTRLTVV.

This chain joins TRBV29-1 and TRBJ2-5; 7 bases agree with TRBD2. The germline V gene has CDR1 SQVTM and CDR2 ANQGSEA. The CDR3 has 12 residues. V lost 8 bases, J lost 1 base, and 4 bases stayed unmatched. CDR3 sequence reads: CSIQRGQETQYF. The CDR3 DNA follows: TGCAGCATTCAGCGGGGCCAAGAGACCCAGTACTTC.

This clone was counted once. This chain joins TRBV28 and TRBJ2-2, with 13 nucleotides matching TRBD2. V gave up 6 bases and J gave up 7 bases; unmatched junction bases: 11. Germline values: CDR1 MDHEN, CDR2 SYDVKM. This CDR3 is built from 17 residues. Here the CDR3 DNA reads TGTGCCAGCAGCCCCCGGGGAGGACTAGCGGGGGTCGGGGAGCTGTTTTTT. Protein: CASSPRGGLAGVGELFF. Together with reference TRBV28 and TRBJ2-2, the CDR3 gives the full variable domain: DVKVTQSSRYLVKRTGEKVFLECVQDMDHENMFWYRQDPGLGLRLIYFSYDVKMKEKGDIPEGYSVSREKKERFSLILESASTNQTSMYLCASSPRGGLAGVGELFFGEGSRLTVL.

CDR3 in amino acids: CASSPGRGGETQYF. The CDR3 DNA reads as TGCGCCAGCAGCCCCGGACGGGGGGGAGAGACCCAGTACTTC. The chain employs TRBV5-1 and TRBJ2-5, with 8 bases identical to TRBD2. The trim removed 4 bases at V and 4 bases at J, leaving 6 bases unmatched. This CDR3 contains 14 residues. Germline V gene data show CDR1 as SGHRS and CDR2 as YFSETQ.

This chain uses TRBV15 with TRBJ1-2, with D unresolved. Germline CDR1 is LNHNV and CDR2 is YYDKDF (reference sequence). V lost 5 bases to trimming and J lost 3 bases, with 10 bases between them. This CDR3 has 13 residues. The CDR3 sequence is CATSEEGDYGYTF. The CDR3 coding sequence is TGTGCCACCAGCGAGGAGGGAGACTATGGCTACACCTTC.

The V call is TRBV6-5, the J call TRBJ1-6; TRBD1 aligns across 8 bases. This CDR3 region has 15 residues. With V trimmed by 2 bases and J by 9 bases, 6 bases remained unmatched. CDR1 is MNHEY and CDR2 is SVGAGI in the germline V gene. CDR3 nucleotides: TGTGCCAGCAGTTACGGACAGGGATTAGGTTCACCCCTCCACTTT. Amino acid sequence: CASSYGQGLGSPLHF.

This chain links TRBV6-2 or TRBV6-3 with TRBJ1-5, with a possible D match to TRBD1 (5 bases). The germline V gene has CDR1 MNHEY and CDR2 SVGEGT. V shed 0 bases and J shed 3 bases, with 18 bases lying between them. The CDR3 is 18 amino acids. The CDR3: CASSYSELGAEHNQPQHF. CDR3 bases: TGTGCCAGCAGTTACTCCGAGTTAGGGGCGGAACACAATCAGCCCCAGCATTTT.

This clone was seen once. The same CDR3 arises from other DNA sequences in this sample as well. The gene calls are TRBV9 and TRBJ1-2, with D possibly TRBD1 on 5 matching bases. CDR3 length: 14 amino acids. The germline gives CDR1 SGDLS, CDR2 YYNGEE. V was trimmed by 0 bases and J by 8 bases, leaving 14 bases between them. The CDR3 region is CASSVDQGGGGYTF. CDR3 DNA: TGTGCCAGCAGCGTAGATCAGGGCGGGGGGGGCTACACCTTC.

The chain has TRBV5-1 and TRBJ1-1; D unresolved. Germline CDR1 is SGHRS and CDR2 is YFSETQ. Trimming stripped 2 bases from V and 8 bases from J, with 16 bases between. The CDR3 consists of 14 residues. DNA for the CDR3: TGCGCCAGCAGCTTCAACCCGACATTGGGGGAAGCTTTCTTT. Amino acids: CASSFNPTLGEAFF.

This clone was observed once. V usage is TRBV5-1 and J usage is TRBJ2-3; TRBD1 matches at 9 bases. This CDR3 region has 17 residues. J was trimmed by 1 base and V by 4 bases; bases with no gene match: 10. CDR1 SGHRS and CDR2 YFSETQ come from the germline V gene. In DNA, the CDR3 is TGCGCCAGCAGCAGAGGAAGACGGGACAGGGGCACAGATACGCAGTATTTT. This sequence encodes CASSRGRRDRGTDTQYF.